The entry below describes one TCR beta chain. CDR1 and CDR2 from the germline V gene are KGHSH and LQKENI. Trimming took 3 bases from V and 1 from J; bases not matched to a gene: 9. This CDR3 is 17 amino acids long. The entry originates in a study of T cell changes during pregnancy in multiple sclerosis. TCRdb keeps only in-frame clones here, not all; method: immunoSEQ multiplex PCR. The sample has around 96,000 clones, about 94% seen once; the top ten hold approximately 1.6%. Specimen: peripheral blood, collected after pregnancy. The sequence was collected from a female donor in good health, enrolled as a control in a pregnancy study. V gene TRBV18 combines with J gene TRBJ2-1; TRBD1 agrees at 7 bases. This CDR3 reads CASSPSQRGRSYNEQFF. CDR3 sequence (DNA): TGTGCCAGCTCACCTTCGCAAAGGGGGCGGTCCTACAATGAGCAGTTCTTC.